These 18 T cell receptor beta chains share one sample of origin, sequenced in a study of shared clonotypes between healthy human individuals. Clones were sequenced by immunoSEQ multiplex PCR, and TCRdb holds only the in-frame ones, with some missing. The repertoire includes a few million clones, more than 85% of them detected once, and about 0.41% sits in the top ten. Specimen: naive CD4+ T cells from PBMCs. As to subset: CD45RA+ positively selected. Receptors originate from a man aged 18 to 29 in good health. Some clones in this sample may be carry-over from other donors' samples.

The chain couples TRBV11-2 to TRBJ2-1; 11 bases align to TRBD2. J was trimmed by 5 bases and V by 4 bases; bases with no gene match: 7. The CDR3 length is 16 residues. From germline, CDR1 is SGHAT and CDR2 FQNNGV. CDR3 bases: TGTGCCAGCAGCTCCCGACTAGCGGGACCACACAATGAGCAGTTCTTC. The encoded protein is CASSSRLAGPHNEQFF. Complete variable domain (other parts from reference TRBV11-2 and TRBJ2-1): EAGVAQSPRYKIIEKRQSVAFWCNPISGHATLYWYQQILGQGPKLLIQFQNNGVVDDSQLPKDRFSAERLKGVDSTLKIQPAKLEDSAVYLCASSSRLAGPHNEQFFGPGTRLTVL.

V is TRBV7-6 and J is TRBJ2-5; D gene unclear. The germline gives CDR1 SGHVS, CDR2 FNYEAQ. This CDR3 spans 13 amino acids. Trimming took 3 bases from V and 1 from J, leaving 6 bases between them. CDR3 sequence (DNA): TGTGCCAGCAGCTTGGGCCTCCAAGAGACCCAGTACTTC. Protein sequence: CASSLGLQETQYF.

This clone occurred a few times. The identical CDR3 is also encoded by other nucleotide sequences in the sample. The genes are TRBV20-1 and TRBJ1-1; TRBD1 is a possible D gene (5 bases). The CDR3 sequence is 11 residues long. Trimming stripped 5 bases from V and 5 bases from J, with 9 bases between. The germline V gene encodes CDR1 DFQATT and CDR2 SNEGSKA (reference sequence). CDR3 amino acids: CSASGGTEAFF. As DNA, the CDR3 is TGCAGTGCTTCCGGGGGGACTGAAGCTTTCTTT.

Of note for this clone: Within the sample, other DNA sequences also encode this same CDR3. CDR3 protein: CASSLSGLGADTQYF. The CDR3 coding sequence is TGTGCCAGCAGTTTATCGGGACTAGGCGCGGATACGCAGTATTTT. This chain links TRBV28 with TRBJ2-3, with 8 bases aligning to TRBD2. This CDR3 spans 15 amino acids. V dropped 1 base and J dropped 6; count of bases not matched to a gene: 6. From germline, CDR1 is MDHEN and CDR2 SYDVKM.

The CDR3 protein is CSFRTGSNTEAFF. CDR3 nucleotides: TGCAGCTTCCGGACAGGGAGTAACACTGAAGCTTTCTTT. The chain recombines TRBV29-1 with TRBJ1-1, with 8 bases matching TRBD1. Germline-derived CDR1 and CDR2 are SQVTM and ANQGSEA. V was clipped by 8 bases and J by 2 bases; unmatched bases: 7. This CDR3 is 13 amino acids long.

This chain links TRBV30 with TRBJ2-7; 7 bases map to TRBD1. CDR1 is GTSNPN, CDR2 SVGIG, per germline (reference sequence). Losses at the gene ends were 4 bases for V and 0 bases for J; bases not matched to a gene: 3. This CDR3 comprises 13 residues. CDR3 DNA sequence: TGTGCCTGGACCCGGGACAGCTCCTACGAGCAGTACTTC. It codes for CAWTRDSSYEQYF.

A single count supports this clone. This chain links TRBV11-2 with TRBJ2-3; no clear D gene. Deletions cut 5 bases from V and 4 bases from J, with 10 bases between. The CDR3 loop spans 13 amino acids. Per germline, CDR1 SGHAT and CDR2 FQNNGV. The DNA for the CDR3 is TGTGCCAGCAGCCAGGCGTCCCCAGATACGCAGTATTTT. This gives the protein CASSQASPDTQYF.

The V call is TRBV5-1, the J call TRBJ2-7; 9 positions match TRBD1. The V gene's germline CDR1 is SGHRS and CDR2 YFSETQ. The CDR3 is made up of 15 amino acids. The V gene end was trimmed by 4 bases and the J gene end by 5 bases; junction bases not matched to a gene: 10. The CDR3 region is CASSRRDRVTHEQYF. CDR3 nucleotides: TGCGCCAGCAGCCGCCGGGACAGGGTAACCCACGAGCAGTACTTC.

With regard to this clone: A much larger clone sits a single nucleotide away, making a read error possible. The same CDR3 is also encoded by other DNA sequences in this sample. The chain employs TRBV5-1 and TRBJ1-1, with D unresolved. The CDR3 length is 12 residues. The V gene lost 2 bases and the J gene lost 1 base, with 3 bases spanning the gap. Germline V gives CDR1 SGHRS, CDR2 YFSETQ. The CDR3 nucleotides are TGCGCCAGCAGCTTTGGGAACACTGAAGCTTTCTTT. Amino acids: CASSFGNTEAFF.

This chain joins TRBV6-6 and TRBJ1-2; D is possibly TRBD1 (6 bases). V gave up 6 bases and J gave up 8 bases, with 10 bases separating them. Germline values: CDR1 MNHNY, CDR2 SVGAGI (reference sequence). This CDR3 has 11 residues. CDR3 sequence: CASSPGQGYTF. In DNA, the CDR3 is TGTGCCAGCAGCCCCGGACAGGGCTACACCTTC.

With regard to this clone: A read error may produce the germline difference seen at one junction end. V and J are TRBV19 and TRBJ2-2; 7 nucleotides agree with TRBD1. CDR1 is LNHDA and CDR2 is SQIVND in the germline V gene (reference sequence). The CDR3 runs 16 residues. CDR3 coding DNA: TGTGCCACGAAGAACAGGGGAAGGGGGAACCCCGGGGAGCTGTTTTTT. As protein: CATKNRGRGNPGELFF.

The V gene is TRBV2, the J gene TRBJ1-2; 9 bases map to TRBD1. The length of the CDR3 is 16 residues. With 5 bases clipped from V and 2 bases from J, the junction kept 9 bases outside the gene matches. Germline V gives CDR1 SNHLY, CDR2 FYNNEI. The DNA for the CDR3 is TGTGCCAGCAGTTCGGACAGGGGAAAGGCGAACTATGGCTACACCTTC. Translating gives CASSSDRGKANYGYTF.

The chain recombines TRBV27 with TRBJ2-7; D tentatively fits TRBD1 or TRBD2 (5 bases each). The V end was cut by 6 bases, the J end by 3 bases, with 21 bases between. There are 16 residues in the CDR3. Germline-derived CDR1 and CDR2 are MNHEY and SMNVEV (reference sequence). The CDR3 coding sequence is TGTGCCAGCAGCCTAACCCCGGGACCCCGATACTACGAGCAGTACTTC. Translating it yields CASSLTPGPRYYEQYF.

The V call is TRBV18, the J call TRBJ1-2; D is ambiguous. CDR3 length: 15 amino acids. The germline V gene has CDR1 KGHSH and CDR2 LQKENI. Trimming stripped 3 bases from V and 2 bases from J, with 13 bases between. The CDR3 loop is CASSPFPGQNYGYTF. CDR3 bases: TGTGCCAGCTCACCGTTTCCTGGTCAAAACTATGGCTACACCTTC.

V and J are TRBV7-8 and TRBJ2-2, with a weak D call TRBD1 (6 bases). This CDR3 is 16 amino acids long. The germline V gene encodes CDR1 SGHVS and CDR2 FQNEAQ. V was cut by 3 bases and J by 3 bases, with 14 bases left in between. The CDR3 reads CASSFRQATDTGELFF. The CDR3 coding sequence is TGTGCCAGCAGCTTTAGACAGGCCACCGACACCGGGGAGCTGTTTTTT.

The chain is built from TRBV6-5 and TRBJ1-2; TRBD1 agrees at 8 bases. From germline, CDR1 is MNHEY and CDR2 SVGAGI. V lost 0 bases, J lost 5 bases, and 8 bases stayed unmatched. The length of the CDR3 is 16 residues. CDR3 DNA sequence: TGTGCCAGCAGTTACTCGAGGGCAGGGGGCGTTTATGGCTACACCTTC. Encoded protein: CASSYSRAGGVYGYTF.

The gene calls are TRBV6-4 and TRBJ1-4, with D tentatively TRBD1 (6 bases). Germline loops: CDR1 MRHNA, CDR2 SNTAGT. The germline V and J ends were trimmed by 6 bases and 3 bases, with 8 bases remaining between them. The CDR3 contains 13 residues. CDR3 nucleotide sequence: TGTGCCAGCAGACAGGGTCCTAATGAAAAACTGTTTTTT. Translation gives CASRQGPNEKLFF.

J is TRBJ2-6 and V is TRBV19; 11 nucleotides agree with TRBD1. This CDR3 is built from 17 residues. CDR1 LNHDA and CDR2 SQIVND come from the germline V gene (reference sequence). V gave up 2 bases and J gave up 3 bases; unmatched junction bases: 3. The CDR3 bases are TGTGCCAGTAGTATACAGGACAGGGGGCATGGGGCCAACGTCCTGACTTTC. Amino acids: CASSIQDRGHGANVLTF.